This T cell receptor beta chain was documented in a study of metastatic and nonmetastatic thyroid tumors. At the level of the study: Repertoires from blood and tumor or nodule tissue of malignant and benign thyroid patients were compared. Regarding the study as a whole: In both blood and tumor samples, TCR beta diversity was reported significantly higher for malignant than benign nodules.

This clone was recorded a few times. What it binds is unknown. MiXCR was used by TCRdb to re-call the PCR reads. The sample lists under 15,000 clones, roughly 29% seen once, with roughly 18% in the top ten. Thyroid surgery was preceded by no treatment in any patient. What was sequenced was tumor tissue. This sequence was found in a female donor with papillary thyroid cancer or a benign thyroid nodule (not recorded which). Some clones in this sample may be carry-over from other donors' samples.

CDR3 in amino acids: CASSPGGGNTIYF. DNA for the CDR3: TGTGCCAGCAGTCCAGGTGGTGGAAACACCATATATTTT. V and J are TRBV6-1 and TRBJ1-3; D is ambiguous. The V gene's germline CDR1 is MNHNS and CDR2 SASEGT. The CDR3 is 13 residues long. V was pared by 5 bases and J by 3 bases, with 8 bases between.